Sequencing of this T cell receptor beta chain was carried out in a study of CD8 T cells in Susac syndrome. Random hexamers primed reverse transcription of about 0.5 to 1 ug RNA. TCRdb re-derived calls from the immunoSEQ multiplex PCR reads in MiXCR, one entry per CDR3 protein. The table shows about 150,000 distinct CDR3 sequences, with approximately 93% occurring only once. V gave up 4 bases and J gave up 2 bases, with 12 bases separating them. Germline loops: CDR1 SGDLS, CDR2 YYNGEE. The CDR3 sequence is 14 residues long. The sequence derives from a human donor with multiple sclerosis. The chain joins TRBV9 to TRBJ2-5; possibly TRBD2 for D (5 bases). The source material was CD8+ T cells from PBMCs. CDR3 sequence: CASSRRPGQETQYF. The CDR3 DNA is TGTGCCAGCAGCCGACGCCCGGGACAAGAGACCCAGTACTTC.